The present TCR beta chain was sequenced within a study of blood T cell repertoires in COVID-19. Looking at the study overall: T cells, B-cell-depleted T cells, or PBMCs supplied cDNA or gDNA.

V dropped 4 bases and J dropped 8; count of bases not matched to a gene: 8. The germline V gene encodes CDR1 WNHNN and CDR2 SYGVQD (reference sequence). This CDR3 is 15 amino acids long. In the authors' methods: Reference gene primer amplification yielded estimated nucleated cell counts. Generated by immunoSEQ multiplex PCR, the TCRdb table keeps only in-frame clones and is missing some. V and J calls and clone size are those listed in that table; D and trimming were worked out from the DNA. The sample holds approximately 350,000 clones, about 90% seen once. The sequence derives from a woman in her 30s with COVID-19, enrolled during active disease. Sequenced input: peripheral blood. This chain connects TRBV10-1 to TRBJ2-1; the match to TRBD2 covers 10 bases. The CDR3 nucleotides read TGCGCCAGCAGTGGGACTAGCGGTCGGGGCGATGAGCAGTTCTTC. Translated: CASSGTSGRGDEQFF.